This T cell receptor beta chain was obtained from a study of shared clonotypes between healthy human individuals. This CDR3 has 16 residues. In germline, CDR1 is SGHNT, CDR2 YYREEE (reference sequence). J gave up 2 bases and V 6 bases, and 11 bases lay outside the gene matches. Assay execution took place at the deep level. What was sequenced on ten immunoSEQ deep assay plates was unsorted PBMC DNA. Profiling relied on immunoSEQ multiplex PCR, and the TCRdb table lists in-frame clones only, not all of them. This table holds fewer than 600,000 clones, around 78% found once. Study results and caveats: Only a few donors were included, so the genetic and exposure-history diversity represented was limited.

This clone has just a few counts. Its antigen is not known. The unsorted samples had 100 million or so PBMCs used for genomic DNA. The source material was PBMCs. This receptor was identified in a woman in her thirties or forties in good health. Some clones in this sample may be carry-over from other donors' samples. V and J are TRBV5-4 and TRBJ2-7; TRBD1 agrees at 10 bases. CDR3 amino acids: CASTSGGGTGAYEQYF. CDR3 in DNA: TGTGCCAGCACCTCCGGTGGAGGGACAGGGGCCTACGAGCAGTACTTC.